Listed below are T cell receptor beta chains from one sample, sequenced in a study of blood T cells in healthy people across ages. One entry per CDR3 protein results from TCRdb running MiXCR on the 5' RACE reads. The sample has some 1.5 million distinct CDR3 sequences, roughly two fifths seen once. Sequencing was performed on blood. Every receptor here comes from a woman between 18 and 29 years old in good health. CDR3s include the opening cysteine and the closing phenylalanine or tryptophan. A D gene is named only where the DNA matches it firmly. Expanded clones get a size class; other rows say once, few or many, or leave the size out.

TGTGCCAGCAGCTCGGGACAGAATTATCAGCCCCAGCATTTT	CASSSGQNYQPQHF	TRBD1	TRBV5-5	TRBJ1-5	.
TGTGCCAGCAGCCCAGGGGCCTCCAATCAGCCCCAGCATTTT	CASSPGASNQPQHF	.	TRBV4-2	TRBJ1-5	.
TGTGCCTGGTGTCCTCTGGGGGAACATTACAATGAGCAGTTCTTC	CAWCPLGEHYNEQFF	.	TRBV30	TRBJ2-1	.
TGTGCCAGCAGCCAATCGGTCGGCGAGCAGTACTTC	CASSQSVGEQYF	.	TRBV3-1	TRBJ2-7	.
TGTGCCAGCAGTTTAAGGGGGGCGCCCAGCACAGATACGCAGTATTTT	CASSLRGAPSTDTQYF	.	TRBV12-3/TRBV12-4	TRBJ2-3	once
TGTGCCAGCAGTACGTACAGTAGCAATCAGCCCCAGCATTTT	CASSTYSSNQPQHF	.	TRBV12-3/TRBV12-4	TRBJ1-5	.
TGTGCCAGCAGTGACAGGGACAGGATCCACCATGGCTACACCTTC	CASSDRDRIHHGYTF	TRBD1	TRBV12-3/TRBV12-4	TRBJ1-2	few
TGTGCTAGTGGTTCCTCCGGGGGATTTACCTACAATGAGCAGTTCTTC	CASGSSGGFTYNEQFF	.	TRBV12-5	TRBJ2-1	few
TGTGCCAGCAGTTCCCCTATGGGAGGGTTCTCCTACGAGCAGTACTTC	CASSSPMGGFSYEQYF	TRBD2	TRBV12-3/TRBV12-4	TRBJ2-7	.
TGCGCCAGCAGCCAAGATCTTGGAGGGGGCAGTTACGAGCAGTACTTC	CASSQDLGGGSYEQYF	.	TRBV4-3	TRBJ2-7	few